These 21 T cell receptor beta chains share one sample of origin, sequenced in a study of blood T cell repertoires in COVID-19. Only in-frame clones appear in the TCRdb table, and some are missing; sequencing was by immunoSEQ multiplex PCR. In the table there are approximately 270,000 clones, approximately 90% of which are singletons. The source material was PBMCs or T cells enriched from blood (not recorded which). The receptors derive from a man aged 35 to 55 who had recovered from COVID-19.

The chain uses TRBV30 and TRBJ1-4; D uncertain. Trimming took off 5 bases at V and 6 bases at J, with 16 bases between the two ends. Germline values: CDR1 GTSNPN, CDR2 SVGIG (reference sequence). This CDR3 comprises 14 residues. CDR3 amino acids: CAWSRPLTDEKLFF. As DNA, the CDR3 is TGTGCCTGGTCGCGCCCCCTAACGGATGAAAAACTGTTTTTT. Full variable domain (missing parts from reference TRBV30 and TRBJ1-4): SQTIHQWPATLVQPVGSPLSLECTVEGTSNPNLYWYRQAAGRGLQLLFYSVGIGQISSEVPQNLSASRPQDRQFILSSKKLLLSDSGFYLCAWSRPLTDEKLFFGSGTQLSVL.

The gene calls are TRBV7-9 and TRBJ1-5, with TRBD1 matching over 7 bases. The CDR3 is made up of 13 amino acids. V was pared by 6 bases and J by 6 bases, with 5 bases of the junction left unmatched. Germline V CDR1 and CDR2: SEHNR, FQNEAQ (reference sequence). The CDR3 protein is CASSFTGVQPQHF. The CDR3 DNA reads TGTGCCAGCAGTTTCACAGGGGTTCAGCCCCAGCATTTT.

J is TRBJ2-2 and V is TRBV27; 7 nucleotides line up with TRBD1. The CDR3 has 16 residues. Germline V gives CDR1 MNHEY, CDR2 SMNVEV (reference sequence). V was clipped by 5 bases and J by 5 bases; unmatched bases: 11. CDR3 loop: CASSRNRDRSTGELFF. CDR3 nucleotide sequence: TGTGCCAGCAGTCGGAATCGGGACAGATCGACCGGGGAGCTGTTTTTT.

This chain joins TRBV5-5 and TRBJ1-5, with 9 positions matching TRBD1. J was trimmed by 5 bases and V by 0 bases; bases with no gene match: 0. The CDR3 covers 14 residues. Per germline, CDR1 SGHKS and CDR2 YYEKEE (reference sequence). CDR3 nucleotides: TGTGCCAGCAGCTTGGGGACAGGGGATCAGCCCCAGCATTTT. The encoded protein is CASSLGTGDQPQHF.

This sequence joins TRBV7-2 and TRBJ2-3; 13 nucleotides match TRBD2. V was pared by 5 bases and J by 10 bases, with 15 bases of the junction left unmatched. The germline gives CDR1 SGHTA, CDR2 FQGNSA. The CDR3 sequence is 17 residues long. CDR3: CASSPQSTSGGARSQYF. CDR3 sequence (DNA): TGTGCCAGCAGCCCACAATCTACTAGCGGGGGGGCCCGATCGCAGTATTTT.

The V gene is TRBV2, the J gene TRBJ1-1; TRBD1 is a possible D gene (5 bases). The CDR3 is 14 residues long. V lost 2 bases and J 4 bases, leaving 11 bases between the germline ends. CDR1 SNHLY and CDR2 FYNNEI come from the germline V gene. The CDR3 spells CASSERGRGTEAFF. In nucleotides, the CDR3 is TGTGCCAGCAGTGAAAGGGGCCGAGGCACTGAAGCTTTCTTT. Filled out from reference TRBV2 and TRBJ1-1, the complete variable domain reads EPEVTQTPSHQVTQMGQEVILRCVPISNHLYFYWYRQILGQKVEFLVSFYNNEISEKSEIFDDQFSVERPDGSNFTLKIRSTKLEDSAMYFCASSERGRGTEAFFGQGTRLTVV.

The genes are TRBV10-3 and TRBJ1-4; tentative D call: TRBD1 (5 bases). The CDR3 length is 15 residues. Germline V gives CDR1 ENHRY, CDR2 SYGVKD. The V and J ends lost 4 bases and 9 bases respectively, with 18 bases between them. The CDR3 nucleotides read TGTGCCATCAGTGCCGATAGCGGGGAGGGGAAAAAACTGTTTTTT. Encoded protein: CAISADSGEGKKLFF.

The chain couples TRBV3-1 (or the pseudogene TRBV3-2) to TRBJ1-1; D gene uncertain. V dropped 2 bases and J dropped 3 bases, with 7 bases sitting between them. The CDR3 loop spans 13 amino acids. CDR1 is LGHDT and CDR2 is YNNKEL in the germline V gene (reference sequence). The chain's CDR3 is CASSQLADTEAFF. CDR3 sequence (DNA): TGTGCCAGCAGCCAACTGGCTGACACTGAAGCTTTCTTT.

The chain recombines TRBV7-9 with TRBJ1-2, with 7 nucleotides matching TRBD1. The V gene end was trimmed by 5 bases and the J gene end by 3 bases; junction bases not matched to a gene: 15. Germline V gene sequence: CDR1 SEHNR, CDR2 FQNEAQ (reference sequence). This CDR3 contains 17 residues. This CDR3 reads CASSPGTAEPPHYGYTF. DNA of the CDR3: TGTGCCAGCAGCCCAGGGACAGCGGAGCCCCCCCACTATGGCTACACCTTC. Full variable domain (rest looked up from reference TRBV7-9 and TRBJ1-2): DTGVSQNPRHKITKRGQNVTFRCDPISEHNRLYWYRQTLGQGPEFLTYFQNEAQLEKSRLLSDRFSAERPKGSFSTLEIQRTEQGDSAMYLCASSPGTAEPPHYGYTFGSGTRLTVV.

V usage is TRBV18 and J usage is TRBJ1-6; D perhaps matches TRBD1 (6 bases). The CDR3 is 15 amino acids. Trimming pared 3 bases from V and 10 bases from J, leaving 16 bases between. CDR1 KGHSH and CDR2 LQKENI come from the germline V gene. The CDR3 here is CASSPRRQDESPLHF. CDR3 bases: TGTGCCAGCTCACCCCGACGACAGGATGAATCACCCCTCCACTTT.

A single count supports this clone. This chain joins TRBV6-4 and TRBJ2-3; no clear D. From germline, CDR1 is MRHNA and CDR2 SNTAGT. The ends were cut back, 2 bases at V and 4 bases at J, with 10 bases in the middle. This CDR3 contains 14 residues. In nucleotides, the CDR3 is TGTGCCAGCAGTGACAACGGTTTGTCAGATACGCAGTATTTT. It codes for CASSDNGLSDTQYF.

The chain uses TRBV28 and TRBJ2-7; 8 bases line up with TRBD2. Germline loops: CDR1 MDHEN, CDR2 SYDVKM. The V and J ends lost 5 bases and 4 bases, in that order; junction bases with no gene match: 10. The length of the CDR3 is 15 residues. CDR3 nucleotide sequence: TGTGCCAGCAGTCCAAGCGGGAGTCTGGTATACGAGCAGTACTTC. Encoded protein: CASSPSGSLVYEQYF.

This rearrangement joins TRBV4-2 to TRBJ2-1; 8 nucleotides align to TRBD1. Germline assignment: CDR1 LGHNA and CDR2 YNFKEQ. The V segment lost 1 base and the J segment 12 bases; nucleotides outside the gene matches: 5. This CDR3 is 13 amino acids long. As DNA, the CDR3 is TGTGCCAGCAGCCAAGTGGGACAGGAGGGGCAGTTCTTC. Protein product: CASSQVGQEGQFF.

This chain links TRBV15 with TRBJ2-3, with 7 nucleotides matching TRBD2. CDR1 and CDR2 (germline): LNHNV, YYDKDF (reference sequence). CDR3 length equals 18 residues. V lost 0 bases and J lost 0; bases outside the gene matches: 9. CDR3 sequence: CATSREGPAGLSTDTQYF. The DNA for the CDR3 is TGTGCCACCAGCAGAGAAGGCCCAGCGGGGCTTAGCACAGATACGCAGTATTTT. Filled out from reference TRBV15 and TRBJ2-3, the complete variable domain reads DAMVIQNPRYQVTQFGKPVTLSCSQTLNHNVMYWYQQKSSQAPKLLFHYYDKDFNNEADTPDNFQSRRPNTSFCFLDIRSPGLGDTAMYLCATSREGPAGLSTDTQYFGPGTRLTVL.

The chain joins TRBV19 to TRBJ1-2; D is unresolved. The CDR3 runs to 15 residues. The germline V gene encodes CDR1 LNHDA and CDR2 SQIVND (reference sequence). The V end was cut by 7 bases, the J end by 1 base, with 16 bases between. CDR3 in amino acids: CASTWRRPINYGYTF. As DNA, the CDR3 is TGTGCCAGTACCTGGAGACGACCCATTAACTATGGCTACACCTTC.

J is TRBJ1-2 and V is TRBV30; D is possibly TRBD1 (5 bases). The CDR3 consists of 12 residues. The V and J ends lost 6 bases and 1 base respectively, with 9 bases between them. In germline, CDR1 is GTSNPN, CDR2 SVGIG (reference sequence). The CDR3 DNA is TGTGCCTGCTCAGGGCGTAACTATGGCTACACCTTC. It codes for CACSGRNYGYTF. The full variable domain, rest sourced from reference TRBV30 and TRBJ1-2, is SQTIHQWPATLVQPVGSPLSLECTVEGTSNPNLYWYRQAAGRGLQLLFYSVGIGQISSEVPQNLSASRPQDRQFILSSKKLLLSDSGFYLCACSGRNYGYTFGSGTRLTVV.

The genes are TRBV27 and TRBJ2-1; 10 bases are a match to TRBD2. The CDR3 consists of 16 residues. J gave up 6 bases and V 5 bases, and 10 bases lay outside the gene matches. Per germline, CDR1 MNHEY and CDR2 SMNVEV (reference sequence). Written as DNA, the CDR3 is TGTGCCAGCAGTACAGATCTAGCGGGAGTGCGCAATGAGCAGTTCTTC. It encodes CASSTDLAGVRNEQFF.

V and J are TRBV19 and TRBJ1-2, with D tentatively TRBD1 (6 bases). V gave up 8 bases and J gave up 8 bases, with 18 bases separating them. The CDR3 contains 13 residues. Germline V gene data show CDR1 as LNHDA and CDR2 as SQIVND (reference sequence). CDR3 bases: TGTGCCAGTGAACAGGGTAATAGTGGAGGCTACACCTTC. It translates to CASEQGNSGGYTF.

This clone was seen just once. The J gene is TRBJ1-5, the V gene TRBV28; 7 positions agree with TRBD1. The germline V gene encodes CDR1 MDHEN and CDR2 SYDVKM. After removal of 8 bases from V and 7 bases from J, the junction contained 11 bases not matched to a gene. The CDR3 has 14 amino acids. Here the CDR3 DNA reads TGTGCCAGCCTTAACAGGGGCCGCCAACAGCCCCAGCATTTT. It specifies CASLNRGRQQPQHF.

This chain links TRBV5-1 with TRBJ2-2; a weak D match, TRBD2 (6 bases). V lost 10 bases, J lost 1 base, and 11 bases lay in between. CDR3 length: 13 amino acids. Germline-derived CDR1 and CDR2 are SGHRS and YFSETQ. In DNA form, the CDR3 reads TGCGCCGGCGGGGACGAGAACACCGGGGAGCTGTTTTTT. Translated, it gives CAGGDENTGELFF.

The CDR3 is CAWSPQKGQGVDQPQHF. The DNA of the CDR3 is TGTGCCTGGAGTCCCCAGAAGGGACAGGGTGTCGATCAGCCCCAGCATTTT. V is TRBV30 and J is TRBJ1-5; 9 bases are a match to TRBD1. Germline lookup yields CDR1 GTSNPN and CDR2 SVGIG (reference sequence). The CDR3 is made up of 17 amino acids. Unmatched junction bases numbered 13, after V lost 2 bases and J lost 5 bases. The entire variable domain, with the rest obtained from reference TRBV30 and TRBJ1-5, is as follows: SQTIHQWPATLVQPVGSPLSLECTVEGTSNPNLYWYRQAAGRGLQLLFYSVGIGQISSEVPQNLSASRPQDRQFILSSKKLLLSDSGFYLCAWSPQKGQGVDQPQHFGDGTRLSIL.